Presented here are 26 T cell receptor beta chains from one specimen sequenced in a study of cytomegalovirus exposure and HLA in healthy donors. Only in-frame clones appear in the TCRdb table, and some are missing; sequencing was by immunoSEQ multiplex PCR. The sample consists of approximately 200,000 clones, roughly 82% of them appearing once. The material sequenced was PBMCs. All receptors derive from a man aged 18 to 35 in good health and CMV-seropositive.

The chain combines TRBV13 with TRBJ2-7; 9 bases align to TRBD1. The CDR3 sequence is 14 residues long. Germline CDR1 reads PRHDT; CDR2 reads FYEKMQ (reference sequence). Germline trimming cut 6 bases from V and 4 bases from J; bases unmatched to any gene: 7. The CDR3 nucleotides read TGTGCCAGCAGGGACCGGGACAGGGATTACGAGCAGTACTTC. It yields the protein CASRDRDRDYEQYF.

This clone was seen a single time. The chain is built from TRBV2 and TRBJ2-3, with D maybe TRBD1 (6 bases). The CDR3 extends over 14 amino acids. V dropped 7 bases and J dropped 0 bases, with 11 bases sitting between them. Germline assignment: CDR1 SNHLY and CDR2 FYNNEI. In DNA, the CDR3 is TGTGCCAGCAACCAGGGGATCAGCACAGATACGCAGTATTTT. Encoded protein: CASNQGISTDTQYF.

This clone was recorded at least ten times. The chain is built from TRBV19 and TRBJ2-5; 8 bases are a match to TRBD1. Per germline, CDR1 LNHDA and CDR2 SQIVND (reference sequence). After removal of 2 bases from V and 4 bases from J, the junction contained 0 bases not matched to a gene. The CDR3 has 13 amino acids. The CDR3, as DNA: TGTGCCAGTAGTATAACAGGGGGAGAGACCCAGTACTTC. Translated: CASSITGGETQYF.

This chain connects TRBV2 to TRBJ2-5; D is undetermined. Trimming shortened V by 4 bases and J by 4 bases, and 10 bases separated the two germline ends. CDR1 is SNHLY and CDR2 is FYNNEI in the germline V gene. The CDR3 loop spans 13 amino acids. This CDR3 is CASSADLGETQYF. The DNA for the CDR3 is TGTGCCAGCAGTGCCGATCTAGGAGAGACCCAGTACTTC.

This clone showed up just once. J is TRBJ1-1 and V is TRBV7-3; possibly TRBD1 for D (5 bases). The CDR3 sequence is 13 residues long. V was trimmed by 2 bases and J by 6 bases, leaving 10 bases between them. Germline V gives CDR1 SGHTA, CDR2 FQGTGA. The CDR3 loop reads CASSLGAGAEAFF. In DNA, the CDR3 is TGTGCCAGCAGCTTAGGGGCAGGCGCTGAAGCTTTCTTT.

This clone has just one count. The rearrangement uses TRBV29-1 and TRBJ2-1, with D possibly matching TRBD1 (7 bases). V lost 2 bases to trimming and J lost 8 bases, with 13 bases between them. This CDR3 spans 13 amino acids. CDR1 and CDR2 from the germline V gene are SQVTM and ANQGSEA. This chain's CDR3 is CSVEFRGEDEQFF. The DNA of the CDR3 is TGCAGCGTTGAATTCAGGGGGGAAGATGAGCAGTTCTTC.

This clone was observed once. The rearrangement joins TRBV6-1 to TRBJ2-7, with TRBD2 identical over 13 bases. Germline CDR1 and CDR2: MNHNS and SASEGT. Germline trimming cut 4 bases from V and 3 bases from J; bases unmatched to any gene: 3. The CDR3 consists of 15 residues. The CDR3, as DNA: TGTGCCAGCAGTGCTCGACTAGCGGGAGGCTACGAGCAGTACTTC. It encodes CASSARLAGGYEQYF.

V gene TRBV30 combines with J gene TRBJ2-1; 7 positions agree with TRBD2. CDR3 size: 14 residues. CDR1 is GTSNPN, CDR2 SVGIG, per germline (reference sequence). The CDR3, as DNA: TGTGCACTGGATGGCGGGAGCCGCCCTAGCGAGCAGTTCTTC. Amino acid sequence: CALDGGSRPSEQFF.

CDR3 region: CASSGPLGGTHAYEQYF. The CDR3 bases are TGTGCCAGCAGCGGACCGCTCGGAGGAACCCACGCCTACGAGCAGTACTTC. The chain recombines TRBV9 with TRBJ2-7; the D gene is possibly TRBD2 (5 bases). The CDR3 runs 17 residues. Trimming stripped 3 bases from V and 2 bases from J, with 21 bases between. CDR1 and CDR2 from the germline V gene are SGDLS and YYNGEE.

The chain links TRBV28 to TRBJ1-2; D might be TRBD1 (6 bases). The V end lost 5 bases, the J end lost 4 bases, and 14 bases lay between the germline ends. The germline CDR1 and CDR2 sequences are MDHEN and SYDVKM. CDR3 size: 14 residues. The CDR3 sequence is CASSRRTVLYGYTF. CDR3 nucleotides: TGTGCCAGCAGTCGCCGGACAGTTCTCTATGGCTACACCTTC.

The V call is TRBV9, the J call TRBJ2-2; D gene ambiguous. Trimming pared 0 bases from V and 4 bases from J, leaving 7 bases between. Germline values: CDR1 SGDLS, CDR2 YYNGEE. This CDR3 region has 14 residues. This CDR3 reads CASSVVASTGELFF. CDR3 bases: TGTGCCAGCAGCGTAGTAGCCAGCACCGGGGAGCTGTTTTTT.

The genes are TRBV6-1 and TRBJ2-3, with 14 bases identical to TRBD2. From germline, CDR1 is MNHNS and CDR2 SASEGT. V shed 0 bases and J 0 bases; nucleotides not matched to a gene: 5. The CDR3 length is 19 residues. The CDR3 sequence: CASSEAGTSGSGSTDTQYF. In nucleotides, the CDR3 is TGTGCCAGCAGTGAAGCTGGGACTAGCGGGAGTGGGAGCACAGATACGCAGTATTTT.

V is TRBV27 and J is TRBJ1-1, with D perhaps matching TRBD1 (5 bases). CDR1 is MNHEY and CDR2 is SMNVEV in the germline V gene (reference sequence). The CDR3 contains 16 residues. V dropped 6 bases and J dropped 0 bases, with 17 bases sitting between them. The CDR3 DNA reads as TGTGCCAGCAGGGGATCCGGGACTATAGTGAACACTGAAGCTTTCTTT. Translating gives CASRGSGTIVNTEAFF.

The chain has TRBV27 and TRBJ2-2, with 9 bases identical to TRBD2. The CDR3 consists of 16 residues. V was pared by 8 bases and J by 6 bases, with 13 bases of the junction left unmatched. Germline V gene lookup returns CDR1 MNHEY and CDR2 SMNVEV (reference sequence). CDR3 in DNA: TGTGCCAGCGGATACCTTAGCGGGGGCGGGGCCGGGGAGCTGTTTTTT. Protein sequence: CASGYLSGGGAGELFF.

The genes are TRBV7-3 and TRBJ1-2; a weak D match, TRBD1 (5 bases). The CDR3 spans 15 residues. The V and J ends lost 5 bases and 0 bases respectively, with 13 bases between them. Germline V gene lookup returns CDR1 SGHTA and CDR2 FQGTGA. The DNA for the CDR3 is TGTGCCAGCAGCCCGACAGAGCTTTCTAACTATGGCTACACCTTC. Amino acids: CASSPTELSNYGYTF.

The chain is built from TRBV6-5 and TRBJ1-2; a weak D match, TRBD1 (5 bases). CDR1 is MNHEY and CDR2 is SVGAGI in the germline V gene. The CDR3 sequence is 14 residues long. With 6 bases removed from V and 2 bases from J, the gap between germline ends came to 13 bases. CDR3 loop: CASRTPGGNYGYTF. CDR3 DNA sequence: TGTGCCAGCAGGACCCCGGGGGGGAACTATGGCTACACCTTC.

The table lists this clone with a count of one. This chain links TRBV28 with TRBJ1-1; possibly TRBD1 for D (5 bases). Germline loops: CDR1 MDHEN, CDR2 SYDVKM. This CDR3 is built from 14 residues. Trimming removed 7 bases at V and 2 bases at J, with 14 bases between. In nucleotides, the CDR3 is TGTGCCAGCATCCGAGCGGGGGGTAACACTGAAGCTTTCTTT. Amino acid sequence: CASIRAGGNTEAFF.

The chain is built from TRBV30 and TRBJ1-1; a possible D gene is TRBD1 (5 bases). Germline V gives CDR1 GTSNPN, CDR2 SVGIG (reference sequence). V lost 4 bases and J 7 bases, leaving 16 bases between the germline ends. The length of the CDR3 is 13 residues. The CDR3 DNA reads TGTGCCTGGACCCGAACCCGGGGGGATGAAGCTTTCTTT. Its translation is CAWTRTRGDEAFF.

This rearrangement joins TRBV6-7 to TRBJ2-7, with D possibly TRBD2 on 5 matching bases. TRBV6-7 is an open reading frame whose function is uncertain. The V gene lost 5 bases and the J gene lost 3 bases, with 17 bases spanning the gap. The CDR3 sequence is 15 residues long. In DNA form, the CDR3 reads TGTGCCAGCAGTGATGACTACCATCCCCTCTACGAGCAGTACTTC. Residues: CASSDDYHPLYEQYF.

The chain carries TRBV6-4 and TRBJ2-2, with a possible D match to TRBD2 (6 bases). The V and J ends lost 9 bases and 2 bases respectively, with 13 bases between them. Germline V gives CDR1 MRHNA, CDR2 SNTAGT. CDR3 length: 14 residues. In DNA, the CDR3 is TGTGCCAGTAGGGAGGCAGGAAACACCGGGGAGCTGTTTTTT. This codes for CASREAGNTGELFF.

The chain is built from TRBV30 and TRBJ2-7, with 9 bases that match TRBD2. J lost 4 bases, V lost 4 bases, and 11 bases had no gene match. The CDR3 spans 15 residues. Germline values: CDR1 GTSNPN, CDR2 SVGIG (reference sequence). CDR3 DNA sequence: TGTGCCTGGACTCCCCTAGCGGGGTCTTGGTACGAGCAGTACTTC. Its protein is CAWTPLAGSWYEQYF.

The CDR3 coding sequence is TGTGCCAGCAGCCCTAGCCGAACCTACGAGCAGTACTTC. This sequence encodes CASSPSRTYEQYF. The chain combines TRBV7-9 with TRBJ2-7, with a weak D call TRBD2 (5 bases). Germline V CDR1 and CDR2: SEHNR, FQNEAQ (reference sequence). CDR3 length: 13 amino acids. Trimming removed 5 bases at V and 2 bases at J, with 10 bases between.

V usage is TRBV4-2 and J usage is TRBJ1-2, with D maybe TRBD1 (6 bases). Germline CDR1 reads LGHNA; CDR2 reads YNFKEQ. This CDR3 comprises 16 residues. The germline V and J ends were trimmed by 0 bases and 6 bases, with 17 bases remaining between them. CDR3 sequence: CASSQESGALKDGYTF. CDR3 nucleotide sequence: TGTGCCAGCAGCCAAGAGTCAGGGGCCCTAAAGGATGGCTACACCTTC.

The chain uses TRBV7-2 and TRBJ2-3, with a possible D match to TRBD2 (6 bases). In germline, CDR1 is SGHTA, CDR2 FQGNSA. The CDR3 sequence is 16 residues long. Deletions cut 4 bases from V and 6 bases from J, with 20 bases between. The CDR3, as DNA: TGTGCCAGCAGCTCCCGCCGCCTCCCTGGGGGGGATACGCAGTATTTT. Amino acids: CASSSRRLPGGDTQYF.

The rearrangement uses TRBV13 and TRBJ1-2; D ambiguous. Germline V gives CDR1 PRHDT, CDR2 FYEKMQ (reference sequence). The CDR3 consists of 15 residues. Trimming left V 1 base short and J 4 bases short, with 13 bases between. CDR3 sequence (DNA): TGTGCCAGCAGCTTAGATCGGGGAAACTCCTATGGCTACACCTTC. Translation: CASSLDRGNSYGYTF. The full variable domain, with the rest looked up from reference TRBV13 and TRBJ1-2, is AAGVIQSPRHLIKEKRETATLKCYPIPRHDTVYWYQQGPGQDPQFLISFYEKMQSDKGSIPDRFSAQQFSDYHSELNMSSLELGDSALYFCASSLDRGNSYGYTFGSGTRLTVV.

This clone has more than one count but fewer than ten. The chain has TRBV11-3 and TRBJ2-2; D is ambiguous. The CDR3 loop spans 16 amino acids. Between the trimmed V and J ends, which lost 1 base and 1 base, there was a span of 10 bases. Germline CDR1 and CDR2: SGHNT and YENEEA. As DNA, the CDR3 is TGTGCCAGCAGCTTAGGGGTCGGCGGGAACACCGGGGAGCTGTTTTTT. Protein sequence: CASSLGVGGNTGELFF.